The rows below give T cell receptor beta chains drawn from one sample of a study of CD8+ T cells in alopecia areata. Some clones are missing from TCRdb's copy, which holds only in-frame ones; the method was immunoSEQ multiplex PCR. Counted here are 110,000 or so clones, roughly 66% occurring once; the ten biggest clones make up about 3%. Material: CD4+ T cells sorted from blood. The receptor source for this set is a human donor in good health. Both conserved end residues are part of each CDR3. The D gene is left open where the match is weak. Rows give clone size only sometimes, using once, few, many, or a class for an expanded clone.

clone size: .
J gene: TRBJ2-2
V gene: TRBV30
CDR3 length: 13
D gene: .
CDR3 protein: CAWSPSPTGELFF
CDR3 DNA: TGTGCCTGGAGTCCGTCTCCTACCGGGGAGCTGTTTTTT

clone size: .
J gene: TRBJ2-5
V gene: TRBV27
CDR3 length: 15
D gene: TRBD1
CDR3 protein: CASKRSDRDGETQYF
CDR3 DNA: TGTGCCAGCAAACGATCGGACAGGGATGGGGAGACCCAGTACTTC

clone size: .
J gene: TRBJ2-3
V gene: TRBV29-1
CDR3 length: 11
D gene: .
CDR3 protein: CSVGNTDTQYF
CDR3 DNA: TGCAGCGTGGGGAACACAGATACGCAGTATTTT

clone size: .
J gene: TRBJ2-7
V gene: TRBV4-1
CDR3 length: 13
D gene: .
CDR3 protein: CASSLSWGNEQYF
CDR3 DNA: TGCGCCAGCAGCCTAAGTTGGGGAAACGAGCAGTACTTC

clone size: .
J gene: TRBJ1-4
V gene: TRBV2
CDR3 length: 13
D gene: .
CDR3 protein: CASTRDMGEKLFF
CDR3 DNA: TGTGCCAGCACCAGGGACATGGGTGAAAAACTGTTTTTT

clone size: .
J gene: TRBJ1-1
V gene: TRBV5-4
CDR3 length: 13
D gene: .
CDR3 protein: CASSSGLGTEAFF
CDR3 DNA: TGTGCCAGCAGCTCCGGTCTGGGGACTGAAGCTTTCTTT

clone size: .
J gene: TRBJ2-5
V gene: TRBV2
CDR3 length: 15
D gene: .
CDR3 protein: CASTNPRVGGETQYF
CDR3 DNA: TGTGCCAGCACTAATCCTCGGGTCGGTGGAGAGACCCAGTACTTC

clone size: .
J gene: TRBJ2-5
V gene: TRBV11-2
CDR3 length: 11
D gene: .
CDR3 protein: CASSPAETQYF
CDR3 DNA: TGTGCCAGCAGCCCGGCTGAGACCCAGTACTTC

clone size: .
J gene: TRBJ2-1
V gene: TRBV29-1
CDR3 length: 13
D gene: .
CDR3 protein: CSVDRGRGNEQFF
CDR3 DNA: TGCAGCGTTGACAGGGGCCGGGGCAATGAGCAGTTCTTC

clone size: .
J gene: TRBJ1-1
V gene: TRBV29-1
CDR3 length: 13
D gene: .
CDR3 protein: CSAKGQPNTEAFF
CDR3 DNA: TGCAGCGCAAAAGGACAGCCGAACACTGAAGCTTTCTTT

clone size: few
J gene: TRBJ2-7
V gene: TRBV15
CDR3 length: 15
D gene: .
CDR3 protein: CATSRDHSGTMEQYF
CDR3 DNA: TGTGCCACCAGCAGAGATCATTCGGGGACGATGGAGCAGTACTTC

clone size: .
J gene: TRBJ1-2
V gene: TRBV29-1
CDR3 length: 16
D gene: .
CDR3 protein: CSGVNLSSGNYDGYTF
CDR3 DNA: TGCAGCGGTGTAAACCTAAGCTCAGGGAATTACGATGGCTACACCTTC

clone size: .
J gene: TRBJ2-2
V gene: TRBV7-2
CDR3 length: 15
D gene: .
CDR3 protein: CASSSMVTNTGELFF
CDR3 DNA: TGTGCCAGCAGCTCGATGGTTACGAACACCGGGGAGCTGTTTTTT

clone size: .
J gene: TRBJ2-3
V gene: TRBV19
CDR3 length: 14
D gene: TRBD2
CDR3 protein: CASSRGGRKDTQYF
CDR3 DNA: TGTGCCAGTAGTCGGGGGGGCCGGAAAGATACGCAGTATTTT

clone size: .
J gene: TRBJ1-2
V gene: TRBV25-1
CDR3 length: 12
D gene: .
CDR3 protein: CASSGEIYGYTF
CDR3 DNA: TGTGCCAGCAGTGGTGAGATCTATGGCTACACCTTC

clone size: few
J gene: TRBJ2-2
V gene: TRBV4-2
CDR3 length: 15
D gene: .
CDR3 protein: CASSQDNSYTGELFF
CDR3 DNA: TGTGCCAGCAGCCAAGATAATAGTTACACCGGGGAGCTGTTTTTT

clone size: few
J gene: TRBJ1-2
V gene: TRBV27
CDR3 length: 15
D gene: .
CDR3 protein: CASSLTTGPPYGYTF
CDR3 DNA: TGTGCCAGCAGTCTGACCACAGGGCCCCCCTATGGCTACACCTTC

clone size: .
J gene: TRBJ1-5
V gene: TRBV30
CDR3 length: 13
D gene: .
CDR3 protein: CAWSLGVDQPQHF
CDR3 DNA: TGTGCCTGGAGCCTAGGGGTTGACCAGCCCCAGCATTTT

clone size: .
J gene: TRBJ1-2
V gene: TRBV10-3
CDR3 length: 13
D gene: .
CDR3 protein: CAISGGYYYGYTF
CDR3 DNA: TGTGCCATCAGTGGAGGGTACTACTATGGCTACACCTTC

clone size: .
J gene: TRBJ1-2
V gene: TRBV15
CDR3 length: 14
D gene: TRBD1
CDR3 protein: CATSREHRGFGYTF
CDR3 DNA: TGTGCCACCAGCAGAGAACACAGGGGGTTTGGCTACACCTTC

clone size: .
J gene: TRBJ1-4
V gene: TRBV9
CDR3 length: 15
D gene: .
CDR3 protein: CASSKPGKRGEKLFF
CDR3 DNA: TGTGCCAGCTCGAAGCCGGGAAAACGAGGGGAAAAACTGTTTTTT

clone size: .
J gene: TRBJ1-5
V gene: TRBV2
CDR3 length: 15
D gene: .
CDR3 protein: CASSLARGLKWAQHF
CDR3 DNA: TGTGCCAGCAGCCTAGCCCGGGGGCTTAAGTGGGCCCAGCATTTT

clone size: .
J gene: TRBJ2-7
V gene: TRBV5-1
CDR3 length: 13
D gene: .
CDR3 protein: CASSLGDIYEQYF
CDR3 DNA: TGCGCCAGCAGCTTGGGGGACATATACGAGCAGTACTTC

clone size: few
J gene: TRBJ2-5
V gene: TRBV5-6
CDR3 length: 13
D gene: TRBD1
CDR3 protein: CASSQDRSETQYF
CDR3 DNA: TGTGCCAGCAGCCAGGACAGGTCGGAGACCCAGTACTTC

clone size: .
J gene: TRBJ2-7
V gene: TRBV27
CDR3 length: 14
D gene: .
CDR3 protein: CASSLMGGHYEQYF
CDR3 DNA: TGTGCCAGCAGTTTAATGGGGGGGCACTACGAGCAGTACTTC

clone size: .
J gene: TRBJ2-5
V gene: TRBV2
CDR3 length: 12
D gene: .
CDR3 protein: CASSLLLETQYF
CDR3 DNA: TGTGCCAGCAGCCTACTCCTAGAGACCCAGTACTTC

clone size: once
J gene: TRBJ2-2
V gene: TRBV2
CDR3 length: 11
D gene: .
CDR3 protein: CASWNTGELFF
CDR3 DNA: TGTGCCTCCTGGAACACCGGGGAGCTGTTTTTT

clone size: .
J gene: TRBJ2-3
V gene: TRBV4-2
CDR3 length: 15
D gene: .
CDR3 protein: CASSQDGGQGDTQYF
CDR3 DNA: TGTGCCAGCAGCCAAGATGGGGGGCAGGGAGATACGCAGTATTTT

clone size: .
J gene: TRBJ2-7
V gene: TRBV30
CDR3 length: 12
D gene: .
CDR3 protein: CARSTGNYEQYF
CDR3 DNA: TGTGCCAGAAGTACAGGGAACTACGAGCAGTACTTC

clone size: .
J gene: TRBJ1-5
V gene: TRBV4-1
CDR3 length: 15
D gene: TRBD1
CDR3 protein: CASSQGTGGPQPQHF
CDR3 DNA: TGCGCCAGCAGCCAAGGGACAGGGGGTCCCCAGCCCCAGCATTTT

clone size: .
J gene: TRBJ2-2
V gene: TRBV30
CDR3 length: 14
D gene: .
CDR3 protein: CAWQGVGPAGELFF
CDR3 DNA: TGTGCCTGGCAAGGTGTGGGGCCGGCCGGGGAGCTGTTTTTT

clone size: few
J gene: TRBJ2-6
V gene: TRBV6-5
CDR3 length: 16
D gene: .
CDR3 protein: CASSYYRISGANVLTF
CDR3 DNA: TGTGCCAGCAGTTATTACAGGATCTCTGGGGCCAACGTCCTGACTTTC

clone size: few
J gene: TRBJ1-2
V gene: TRBV29-1
CDR3 length: 13
D gene: TRBD1
CDR3 protein: CSVVDRANYGYTF
CDR3 DNA: TGCAGCGTCGTGGACAGGGCTAACTATGGCTACACCTTC

clone size: .
J gene: TRBJ1-2
V gene: TRBV18
CDR3 length: 12
D gene: .
CDR3 protein: CASSPEQGGYTF
CDR3 DNA: TGTGCCAGCTCACCGGAGCAGGGTGGCTACACCTTC

clone size: .
J gene: TRBJ1-6
V gene: TRBV2
CDR3 length: 11
D gene: .
CDR3 protein: CASSEGSPLHF
CDR3 DNA: TGTGCCAGCAGCGAAGGTTCACCCCTCCACTTT

clone size: .
J gene: TRBJ1-2
V gene: TRBV30
CDR3 length: 14
D gene: .
CDR3 protein: CAWSAGPFNYGYTF
CDR3 DNA: TGTGCCTGGAGCGCCGGACCCTTTAACTATGGCTACACCTTC

clone size: .
J gene: TRBJ1-1
V gene: TRBV28
CDR3 length: 13
D gene: .
CDR3 protein: CASSFLGSTEAFF
CDR3 DNA: TGTGCCAGCAGTTTTTTGGGGAGTACTGAAGCTTTCTTT

clone size: .
J gene: TRBJ1-5
V gene: TRBV19
CDR3 length: 14
D gene: TRBD1
CDR3 protein: CASSSRGQNQPQHF
CDR3 DNA: TGTGCCAGTAGTTCTAGGGGGCAGAATCAGCCCCAGCATTTT

clone size: .
J gene: TRBJ2-7
V gene: TRBV25-1
CDR3 length: 14
D gene: .
CDR3 protein: CASSAPGMIFEQYF
CDR3 DNA: TGTGCCAGCAGTGCTCCAGGGATGATTTTCGAGCAGTACTTC

clone size: .
J gene: TRBJ1-2
V gene: TRBV29-1
CDR3 length: 13
D gene: TRBD1
CDR3 protein: CSDLTGGAYGYTF
CDR3 DNA: TGCAGCGACCTCACAGGGGGCGCTTACGGCTACACCTTC

clone size: .
J gene: TRBJ1-1
V gene: TRBV29-1
CDR3 length: 13
D gene: .
CDR3 protein: CSAKGQMNTEAFF
CDR3 DNA: TGCAGCGCCAAGGGGCAGATGAACACTGAAGCTTTCTTT

clone size: .
J gene: TRBJ1-2
V gene: TRBV20-1
CDR3 length: 11
D gene: TRBD1
CDR3 protein: CSAGQGRFYTF
CDR3 DNA: TGCAGTGCAGGACAGGGGAGATTCTACACCTTC